Presented here are 11 T cell receptor beta chains from one specimen sequenced in a study of Graves' ophthalmopathy and Graves' hyperthyroidism. Investigators amplified TCR beta CDR3 regions from RNA transcripts. First-round RT-PCR with HTBI primers preceded a second-round multiplex PCR. TCRdb reprocessed the multiplex PCR reads via MiXCR and lists one record per CDR3 protein. The sample yields roughly 1.1 million distinct CDR3 sequences, 35% to 40% seen once. Input material: peripheral blood or thyroid tissue (not recorded which). All receptors come from an adult man with Graves' hyperthyroidism.

Only a few counts were recorded for this clonotype. The chain joins TRBV27 to TRBJ1-5; no firm D call. Germline loops: CDR1 MNHEY, CDR2 SMNVEV (reference sequence). This CDR3 spans 14 amino acids. Trimming took 6 bases from V and 3 from J, leaving 12 bases between them. The DNA of the CDR3 is TGTGCCAGCAGGGAATCCGGGTTCAATCAGCCCCAGCATTTT. Its translation is CASRESGFNQPQHF.

This clonotype came up many times. This chain links TRBV5-1 with TRBJ2-2; the match to TRBD2 covers 10 bases. The J segment lost 0 bases and the V segment lost 6 bases, leaving 11 bases of the junction unmatched. The germline CDR1 and CDR2 sequences are SGHRS and YFSETQ. This CDR3 has 18 residues. The CDR3 sequence is CASTIGLAEPSNTGELFF. The CDR3 nucleotides read TGCGCCAGCACCATTGGACTAGCGGAACCATCGAACACCGGGGAGCTGTTTTTT. Full variable domain (outside the CDR3, taken from reference TRBV5-1 and TRBJ2-2): KAGVTQTPRYLIKTRGQQVTLSCSPISGHRSVSWYQQTPGQGLQFLFEYFSETQRNKGNFPGRFSGRQFSNSRSEMNVSTLELGDSALYLCASTIGLAEPSNTGELFFGEGSRLTVL.

This clonotype was detected ten times or more. The chain combines TRBV15 with TRBJ2-7; D is perhaps TRBD2 (5 bases). This CDR3 contains 14 residues. CDR1 is LNHNV and CDR2 is YYDKDF in the germline V gene (reference sequence). Trimming removed 2 bases from V and 1 base from J, with 9 bases in between. DNA for the CDR3: TGTGCCACCAGCAGAACCGGGATATCCTACGAGCAGTACTTC. It translates to CATSRTGISYEQYF.

The J gene is TRBJ2-3, the V gene TRBV2; TRBD2 aligns across 12 bases. Germline CDR1 and CDR2: SNHLY and FYNNEI. CDR3 length equals 14 residues. Unmatched junction bases numbered 5, after V lost 8 bases and J lost 5 bases. CDR3 protein: CASLPGLAGDTQYF. CDR3 sequence (DNA): TGTGCCAGCCTACCGGGACTAGCGGGAGATACGCAGTATTTT.

This clonotype was seen ten or more times. CDR3 nucleotides: TGCAGCGGAGGGACTACACAAGAGACCCAGTACTTC. Amino acid sequence: CSGGTTQETQYF. This chain uses TRBV20-1 with TRBJ2-5; the match to TRBD2 covers 7 bases. This CDR3 region has 12 residues. The germline V gene encodes CDR1 DFQATT and CDR2 SNEGSKA (reference sequence).

This chain connects TRBV2 to TRBJ1-2; 8 nucleotides line up with TRBD1. The V and J ends lost 2 bases and 6 bases, in that order; junction bases with no gene match: 11. This CDR3 has 16 amino acids. Germline CDR1 is SNHLY and CDR2 is FYNNEI. CDR3 bases: TGTGCCAGCAGTGAAAGCTGGGCAGGGGGCAACGATGGCTACACCTTC. Amino acid sequence: CASSESWAGGNDGYTF.

This clonotype has a handful of counts. V usage is TRBV7-2 and J usage is TRBJ2-6, with 8 bases matching TRBD1. CDR1 is SGHTA, CDR2 FQGNSA, per germline. Germline trimming cut 0 bases from V and 3 bases from J; bases unmatched to any gene: 10. The CDR3 is 19 residues long. CDR3 in amino acids: CASSLAVPGGAGGANVLTF. CDR3 nucleotides: TGTGCCAGCAGCTTAGCGGTGCCAGGGGGCGCCGGTGGGGCCAACGTCCTGACTTTC. Filled out from reference TRBV7-2 and TRBJ2-6, the complete variable domain reads GAGVSQSPSNKVTEKGKDVELRCDPISGHTALYWYRQSLGQGLEFLIYFQGNSAPDKSGLPSDRFSAERTGGSVSTLTIQRTQQEDSAVYLCASSLAVPGGAGGANVLTFGAGSRLTVL.

Here the CDR3 reads CASSPGTEIEKLFF. The CDR3 nucleotides are TGTGCCAGTAGTCCAGGGACAGAAATTGAAAAACTGTTTTTT. The chain couples TRBV19 to TRBJ1-4, with 7 bases matching TRBD1. V lost 5 bases, J lost 7 bases, and 7 bases stayed unmatched. CDR1 and CDR2 from the germline V gene are LNHDA and SQIVND (reference sequence). This CDR3 spans 14 amino acids. Based on the CDR3 plus reference TRBV19 and TRBJ1-4, the full variable domain is DGGITQSPKYLFRKEGQNVTLSCEQNLNHDAMYWYRQDPGQGLRLIYYSQIVNDFQKGDIAEGYSVSREKKESFPLTVTSAQKNPTAFYLCASSPGTEIEKLFFGSGTQLSVL.

The J gene is TRBJ1-4, the V gene TRBV29-1; D gene ambiguous. Per the germline V gene, CDR1 is SQVTM and CDR2 is ANQGSEA. The CDR3 sequence is 11 residues long. The V and J ends lost 5 bases and 2 bases respectively, with 3 bases between them. CDR3 bases: TGCAGCGTTTTTACTAATGAAAAACTGTTTTTT. It encodes CSVFTNEKLFF.

The chain recombines TRBV6-1 with TRBJ2-7; no reliable D call. V shed 8 bases and J shed 7 bases, with 12 bases lying between them. Germline CDR1 is MNHNS and CDR2 is SASEGT. This CDR3 has 11 amino acids. DNA of the CDR3: TGTGCCAGCGGATCGGTCGTGGAGCAGTACTTC. Translating gives CASGSVVEQYF.

There are many counts of this clonotype. V is TRBV29-1 and J is TRBJ1-2; TRBD1 might be the D (5 bases). The CDR3 runs to 12 residues. Trimming left V 4 bases short and J 6 bases short, with 12 bases between. Per germline, CDR1 SQVTM and CDR2 ANQGSEA. In nucleotides, the CDR3 is TGCAGCGTTGTAGGGGTTTTCGATGGCTACACCTTC. Encoded protein: CSVVGVFDGYTF. The whole variable domain, filled in from reference TRBV29-1 and TRBJ1-2, reads SAVISQKPSRDICQRGTSLTIQCQVDSQVTMMFWYRQQPGQSLTLIATANQGSEATYESGFVIDKFPISRPNLTFSTLTVSNMSPEDSSIYLCSVVGVFDGYTFGSGTRLTVV.